This paragraph reports one TCR beta chain. Its antigen is not known. These data come from a study of T cell responses to AZD1222 COVID-19 vaccine. From germline, CDR1 is KGHSH and CDR2 LQKENI. V shed 3 bases and J shed 0 bases, with 8 bases lying between them. The CDR3 is 14 amino acids. The data were produced by immunoSEQ multiplex PCR, yet TCRdb's version contains in-frame clones alone and is incomplete. Of 210,000 or so clones listed, about 94% are singletons. The study's findings and limits: CD4 TCRs covered the whole spike, strongest at regions 160-218 and 743-854. No repertoire was sampled before or during the peak T cell response, only after it. Spike-specific TCR breadth and depth rose after two AZD1222 doses. Most donors were white British, females outnumbered males, and clonal diversity was possibly underestimated.

This material consisted of peripheral blood, taken 28 days after the second dose of the MenACWY control vaccine. This rearrangement joins TRBV18 to TRBJ1-1; the D is unclear. This TCR was recovered from an adult who received the MenACWY meningococcal vaccine as a control. Written as DNA, the CDR3 is TGTGCCAGCTCACCTCCAGGTATGAACACTGAAGCTTTCTTT. Translation: CASSPPGMNTEAFF.